A single sample is the source of the 10 T cell receptor beta chains below, sequenced in a study of Tregs in tolerant kidney transplant recipients. TCRdb's copy holds only in-frame clones and misses some; the assay was immunoSEQ multiplex PCR. The data show under 95,000 clones, around 93% seen once. Sequenced here: Tregs from blood, sampled before the transplant. These receptors all stem from a human donor who received a combined kidney and bone marrow transplant.

V and J are TRBV30 and TRBJ2-7; perhaps TRBD2 as D (6 bases). The CDR3 length is 12 residues. Germline-derived CDR1 and CDR2 are GTSNPN and SVGIG (reference sequence). Trimming cost V 2 bases and J 3 bases, with 8 bases left between them. The CDR3 DNA is TGTGCCTGGAGTTGGAGGGGCTACGAGCAGTACTTC. Amino acids: CAWSWRGYEQYF.

The chain carries TRBV9 and TRBJ2-3; 8 bases match TRBD2. The V segment lost 4 bases and the J segment 3 bases; nucleotides outside the gene matches: 10. Looked up from germline, CDR1 is SGDLS and CDR2 is YYNGEE. The CDR3 is made up of 16 amino acids. CDR3 in amino acids: CASSLIPGGPTDTQYF. For the CDR3, the DNA is TGTGCCAGCAGCTTAATCCCGGGAGGGCCGACAGATACGCAGTATTTT.

This sequence joins TRBV28 and TRBJ2-1; D may be TRBD2 (6 bases). V lost 5 bases, J lost 2 bases, and 16 bases lay in between. This CDR3 spans 16 amino acids. The germline gives CDR1 MDHEN, CDR2 SYDVKM. CDR3 protein: CASSPAGTGAYNEQFF. The CDR3 DNA follows: TGTGCCAGCAGTCCTGCCGGGACTGGGGCCTACAATGAGCAGTTCTTC.

This chain connects TRBV12-5 to TRBJ1-4, with TRBD1 as a possible D gene (6 bases). Trimming shortened V by 8 bases and J by 8 bases, and 18 bases separated the two germline ends. The length of the CDR3 is 14 residues. Germline V gene data show CDR1 as LGHNT and CDR2 as FRNRAP. The CDR3 nucleotides are TGTGCTAGTCGTGAAGGACAGACCATCGAAAAACTGTTTTTT. Protein sequence: CASREGQTIEKLFF.

Here the CDR3 reads CASSGTSGSYEQYF. CDR3 nucleotides: TGCGCCAGCAGTGGGACTAGCGGCTCCTACGAGCAGTACTTC. This rearrangement joins TRBV10-1 to TRBJ2-5, with TRBD2 matching 10 bases. The J call may be faulty, since TRBJ2-7 better matches the DNA end. Per the germline V gene, CDR1 is WNHNN and CDR2 is SYGVQD (reference sequence). The length of the CDR3 is 14 residues.

The rearrangement joins TRBV5-5 to TRBJ2-7; maybe TRBD2 (6 bases). From germline, CDR1 is SGHKS and CDR2 YYEKEE (reference sequence). The length of the CDR3 is 15 residues. Between the trimmed V and J ends, which lost 4 bases and 1 base, there was a span of 15 bases. CDR3: CASSHTWEESYEQYF. CDR3 coding DNA: TGTGCCAGCAGCCACACCTGGGAGGAGTCCTACGAGCAGTACTTC.

The chain is built from TRBV6-5 and TRBJ1-1; 7 bases agree with TRBD1. The CDR3 sequence is 15 residues long. Germline loops: CDR1 MNHEY, CDR2 SVGAGI. Germline trimming cut 3 bases from V and 3 bases from J; bases unmatched to any gene: 7. The DNA of the CDR3 is TGTGCCAGCAGTTATAGCGCACAGGGGTACACTGAAGCTTTCTTT. This gives the protein CASSYSAQGYTEAFF.

The chain carries TRBV6-1 and TRBJ2-7; the match to TRBD1 covers 10 bases. The CDR3 is made up of 14 amino acids. The germline V gene encodes CDR1 MNHNS and CDR2 SASEGT. V gave up 5 bases and J gave up 4 bases; unmatched junction bases: 5. The CDR3 region has the DNA TGTGCCAGCAGTCCCGACAGGGGGCCGTACGAGCAGTACTTC. Translation gives CASSPDRGPYEQYF.

The V and J genes are TRBV7-3 and TRBJ1-3, with D perhaps matching TRBD1 (5 bases). The V gene lost 5 bases and the J gene lost 0 bases, with 17 bases spanning the gap. Germline CDR1 is SGHTA and CDR2 is FQGTGA. The CDR3 spans 17 residues. DNA for the CDR3: TGTGCCAGCAGCGCCCAGGGACGGGGAAGCTCTGGAAACACCATATATTTT. It translates to CASSAQGRGSSGNTIYF.

This rearrangement joins TRBV28 to TRBJ2-7, with 7 bases aligning to TRBD1. The CDR3 runs to 12 residues. Germline values: CDR1 MDHEN, CDR2 SYDVKM. V dropped 10 bases and J dropped 3; count of bases not matched to a gene: 6. The CDR3 protein is CATWDRGYEQYF. The CDR3 DNA sequence: TGTGCCACCTGGGACAGAGGCTACGAGCAGTACTTC.